This entry lists 2 T cell receptor beta chains sequenced from one sample in a study of CD8 T cells in Susac syndrome. With random hexamers, reverse transcription was performed on about 0.45 to 1 ug of RNA. TCRdb reprocessed the immunoSEQ multiplex PCR reads via MiXCR and lists one record per CDR3 protein. The sample yields around 170,000 distinct CDR3 sequences, about 90% seen once. The sequenced sample consisted of CD4+ T cells from PBMCs. The origin of the receptors is a human donor in good health.

The V and J genes are TRBV12-3 or TRBV12-4 and TRBJ2-3; D could derive from TRBD1 or TRBD2 (5 bases each). Trimming stripped 1 base from V and 0 bases from J, with 8 bases between. CDR3 length: 15 residues. CDR3 coding DNA: TGTGCCAGCAGTTTAGACCGGGACAGCACAGATACGCAGTATTTT. It translates to CASSLDRDSTDTQYF.

The V and J genes are TRBV19 and TRBJ2-2; TRBD2 agrees at 11 bases. Germline assignment: CDR1 LNHDA and CDR2 SQIVND (reference sequence). V shed 5 bases, J shed 5 bases, and the junction held 7 bases outside the gene matches. This CDR3 has 16 residues. As DNA, the CDR3 is TGTGCCAGTAGTCCAACCGGGACTAGCGGTACCGGGGAGCTGTTTTTT. This encodes CASSPTGTSGTGELFF.